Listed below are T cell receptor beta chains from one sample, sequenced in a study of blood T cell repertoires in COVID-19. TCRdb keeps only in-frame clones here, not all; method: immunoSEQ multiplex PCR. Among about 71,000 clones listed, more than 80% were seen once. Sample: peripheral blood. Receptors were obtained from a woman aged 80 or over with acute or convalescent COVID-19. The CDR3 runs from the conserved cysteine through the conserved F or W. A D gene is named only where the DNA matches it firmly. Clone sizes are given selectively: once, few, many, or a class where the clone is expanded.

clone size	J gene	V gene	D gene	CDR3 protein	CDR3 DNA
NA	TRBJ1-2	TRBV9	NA	CASSVGTWAVGYTF	TGTGCCAGCAGCGTAGGCACGTGGGCTGTTGGCTACACCTTC
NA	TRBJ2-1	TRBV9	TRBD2	CASSPTGLAGGPGNNEQFF	TGTGCCAGCAGCCCGACGGGACTAGCGGGGGGGCCGGGAAACAATGAGCAGTTCTTC
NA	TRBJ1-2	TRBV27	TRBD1	CASSLFGTGGWGYTF	TGTGCCAGCAGTTTATTCGGGACAGGGGGATGGGGCTACACCTTC
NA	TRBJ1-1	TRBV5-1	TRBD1	CASSIGQETTEAFF	TGCGCCAGCAGTATAGGACAGGAGACCACTGAAGCTTTCTTT
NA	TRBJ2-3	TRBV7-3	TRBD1	CASRETGGISTDTQYF	TGTGCCAGCAGGGAAACAGGGGGAATAAGCACAGATACGCAGTATTTT
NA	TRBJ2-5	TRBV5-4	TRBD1	CASSLGDRSIETQYF	TGTGCCAGCAGCTTGGGGGACAGGTCCATCGAGACCCAGTACTTC
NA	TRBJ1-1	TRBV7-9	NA	CASSATGRTEAFF	TGTGCCAGCAGCGCAACAGGGCGCACTGAAGCTTTCTTT
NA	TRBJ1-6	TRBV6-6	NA	CASRPPGTYNSPLHF	TGTGCCAGCAGACCCCCGGGAACCTATAATTCACCCCTCCACTTT
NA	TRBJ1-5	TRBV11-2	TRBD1	CASSLTGGQPQHF	TGTGCCAGCAGCTTAACAGGGGGACAGCCCCAGCATTTT
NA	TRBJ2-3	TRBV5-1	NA	CASSSFTGRTDTQYF	TGCGCCAGCAGCTCGTTTACAGGGAGAACAGATACGCAGTATTTT
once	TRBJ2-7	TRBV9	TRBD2	CASSPRGGEDTTGQYF	TGTGCCAGCAGCCCCCGGGGGGGGGAAGATACTACGGGGCAGTACTTC
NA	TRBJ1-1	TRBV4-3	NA	CASSLLQGSTEAFF	TGCGCCAGCAGCCTCCTCCAGGGGAGCACTGAAGCTTTCTTT
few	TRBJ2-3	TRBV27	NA	CASNPSGSTDTQYF	TGTGCCAGCAATCCCAGCGGGAGCACAGATACGCAGTATTTT
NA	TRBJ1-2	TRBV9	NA	CASSNEVGYTF	TGTGCCAGCAGCAATGAGGTGGGCTACACCTTC
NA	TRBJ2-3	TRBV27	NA	CASSLRVGDTQYF	TGTGCCAGCAGTTTACGGGTCGGAGATACGCAGTATTTT
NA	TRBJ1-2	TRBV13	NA	CASSKKARGYGYTF	TGTGCCAGCAGTAAAAAAGCACGCGGGTATGGCTACACCTTC
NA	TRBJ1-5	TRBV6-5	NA	CASRDRPQPQHF	TGTGCCAGCAGAGACAGGCCACAGCCCCAGCATTTT
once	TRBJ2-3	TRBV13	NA	CASSLGLQGGTDTQYF	TGTGCCAGCAGCTTAGGCCTACAGGGAGGCACAGATACGCAGTATTTT
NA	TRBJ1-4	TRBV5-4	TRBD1	CASSLGGQSEKLFF	TGTGCCAGCAGCCTGGGGGGACAGAGTGAAAAACTGTTTTTT
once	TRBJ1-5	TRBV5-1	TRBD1	CASGDDRANQPQHF	TGCGCCAGCGGAGACGACAGGGCGAATCAGCCCCAGCATTTT
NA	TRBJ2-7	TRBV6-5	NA	CASSYRGAGLIGEQYF	TGTGCCAGCAGTTACCGGGGGGCAGGGTTAATAGGCGAGCAGTACTTC
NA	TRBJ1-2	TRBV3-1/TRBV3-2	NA	CASSQVGGSHGYTF	TGTGCCAGCAGCCAAGTCGGAGGGTCCCATGGCTACACCTTC
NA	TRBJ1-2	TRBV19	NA	CASSIAGKSYYGYTF	TGTGCCAGTAGTATCGCAGGGAAAAGCTACTATGGCTACACCTTC
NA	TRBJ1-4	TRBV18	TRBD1	CASSPGQGVEKLFF	TGTGCCAGCTCACCGGGACAGGGGGTAGAAAAACTGTTTTTT
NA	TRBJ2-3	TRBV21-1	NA	CASSRLGLAGRDTQYF	TGTGCCAGCAGCCGACTAGGACTAGCGGGAAGAGATACGCAGTATTTT
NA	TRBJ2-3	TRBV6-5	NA	CASSYSQGTDTQYF	TGTGCCAGCAGTTACAGCCAGGGCACAGATACGCAGTATTTT
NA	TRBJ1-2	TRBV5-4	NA	CASSPGTGYTF	TGTGCCAGCAGCCCTGGGACAGGCTACACCTTC
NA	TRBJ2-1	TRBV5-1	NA	CASSLSRDNEQFF	TGCGCCAGCAGCTTGTCGAGGGACAATGAGCAGTTCTTC
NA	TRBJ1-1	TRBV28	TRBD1	CASSTDRGLTEAFF	TGTGCCAGCAGTACCGACAGGGGGCTCACTGAAGCTTTCTTT
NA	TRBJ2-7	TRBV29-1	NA	CSVEDPTKGRGSSYEQYF	TGCAGCGTTGAAGACCCCACCAAGGGACGGGGGAGCTCCTACGAGCAGTACTTC
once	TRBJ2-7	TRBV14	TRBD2	CASSQDNRLAEYSYEQYF	TGTGCCAGCAGCCAAGATAATCGCCTAGCGGAATACTCCTACGAGCAGTACTTC
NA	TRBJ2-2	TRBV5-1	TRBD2	CASSLPSGGPAGELFF	TGCGCCAGCAGCTTGCCCAGCGGGGGTCCCGCCGGGGAGCTGTTTTTT
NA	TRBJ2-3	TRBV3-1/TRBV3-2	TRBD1	CASSQDGQGERGDTQYF	TGTGCCAGCAGCCAAGATGGACAGGGCGAGAGAGGAGATACGCAGTATTTT
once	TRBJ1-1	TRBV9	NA	CASSVVATNLITEAFF	TGTGCCAGCAGCGTAGTTGCGACTAATTTGATCACTGAAGCTTTCTTT
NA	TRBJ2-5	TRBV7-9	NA	CASSIPLAQGRETQYF	TGTGCCAGCTCGATTCCCTTAGCGCAAGGGAGGGAGACCCAGTACTTC
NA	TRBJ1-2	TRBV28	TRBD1	CASSSGSTGVGGYTF	TGTGCCAGCAGCTCCGGTTCAACAGGGGTGGGTGGCTACACCTTC
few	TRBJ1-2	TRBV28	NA	CASSFPGNRVYGYTF	TGTGCCAGCAGTTTTCCCGGTAACAGGGTCTATGGCTACACCTTC
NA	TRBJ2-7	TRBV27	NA	CASSSSTGPAYEQYF	TGTGCCAGCAGTTCCTCGACAGGCCCAGCCTACGAGCAGTACTTC
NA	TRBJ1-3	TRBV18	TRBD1	CASSPPEGARDTIYF	TGTGCCAGCTCACCACCGGAGGGGGCGAGGGACACCATATATTTT
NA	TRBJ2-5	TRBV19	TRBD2	CASSRGLAGRQETQYF	TGTGCCAGTAGTAGGGGACTAGCGGGAAGACAAGAGACCCAGTACTTC
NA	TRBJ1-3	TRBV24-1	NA	CATSDLTGTIYF	TGTGCCACCAGTGATTTAACAGGGACCATATATTTT
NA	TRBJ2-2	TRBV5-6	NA	CASSLVAGPLVVGELFF	TGTGCCAGCAGCTTGGTCGCGGGACCACTAGTGGTCGGGGAGCTGTTTTTT
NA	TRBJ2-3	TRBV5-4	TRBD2	CASSFAGVGDTQYF	TGTGCCAGCAGCTTTGCGGGAGTGGGAGATACGCAGTATTTT
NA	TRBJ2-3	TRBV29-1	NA	CSAHTDSLLVHFYRSTDTQYF	TGCAGCGCCCACACGGACTCTTTGCTAGTCCACTTCTATAGAAGCACAGATACGCAGTATTTT
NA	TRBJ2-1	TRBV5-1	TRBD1	CASSLEGADGQFF	TGCGCCAGCAGCTTGGAGGGGGCGGACGGGCAGTTCTTC
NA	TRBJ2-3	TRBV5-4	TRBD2	CASSRLGGAFDGTDTQYF	TGTGCCAGCAGCCGGCTCGGGGGGGCCTTTGATGGCACAGATACGCAGTATTTT
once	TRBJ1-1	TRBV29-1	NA	CSVEWAQTEAFF	TGCAGCGTTGAATGGGCCCAGACTGAAGCTTTCTTT
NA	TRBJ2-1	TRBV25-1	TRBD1	CASSGATGPQYNEQFF	TGTGCCAGCAGTGGGGCGACAGGGCCCCAGTACAATGAGCAGTTCTTC
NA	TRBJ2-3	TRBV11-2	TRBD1	CASSLGTGSQYF	TGTGCCAGCAGCTTAGGGACAGGGTCGCAGTATTTT
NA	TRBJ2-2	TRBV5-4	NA	CASSLGGGQMNTGELFF	TGTGCCAGCAGCTTGGGAGGTGGACAGATGAACACCGGGGAGCTGTTTTTT
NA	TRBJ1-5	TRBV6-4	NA	CASTSSVLNQPQHF	TGTGCCAGCACGAGTAGTGTACTCAATCAGCCCCAGCATTTT
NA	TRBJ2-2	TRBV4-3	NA	CASSFQGEAGELFF	TGCGCCAGCAGCTTTCAGGGTGAGGCCGGGGAGCTGTTTTTT
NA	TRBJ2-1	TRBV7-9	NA	CASSLAANEQFF	TGTGCCAGCAGCTTAGCAGCGAATGAGCAGTTCTTC
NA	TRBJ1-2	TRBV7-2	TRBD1	CASSSTPGQGAGGYTF	TGTGCCAGCAGCTCCACACCGGGACAGGGGGCGGGTGGCTACACCTTC
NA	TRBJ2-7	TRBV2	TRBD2	CASTPKALAGDFEQYF	TGTGCCAGCACCCCTAAAGCCCTAGCGGGAGACTTCGAGCAGTACTTC
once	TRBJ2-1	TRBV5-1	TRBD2	CASSLVWLAGDNEQFF	TGCGCCAGCAGCTTGGTTTGGCTAGCGGGGGACAATGAGCAGTTCTTC
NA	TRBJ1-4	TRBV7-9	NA	CASSFLGGEEKLFF	TGTGCCAGCAGCTTCCTTGGGGGGGAGGAAAAACTGTTTTTT